The following is a TCR beta chain sequence with its context. Germline V gene lookup returns CDR1 MDHEN and CDR2 SYDVKM. Trimming shortened V by 11 bases and J by 3 bases, and 13 bases separated the two germline ends. The CDR3 has 12 amino acids. This record comes from a study of T-cell memory formation after mild COVID-19. Study-level information: The two donors had largely donor-specific TCR clusters.

TCRdb called the 5' RACE reads again in MiXCR, with one record for every CDR3 protein. The sample has approximately 200,000 distinct CDR3 sequences, 16% seen once; the top ten hold more than 2%. Source material: PBMCs or a T cell subset sorted from them (not recorded which). The chain uses TRBV28 and TRBJ1-2; D is ambiguous. This sequence originates from an adult woman who had mild COVID-19 (a few samples of this study predate the infection). Cell type and time point are not known. The DNA for the CDR3 is TGTGCCCTTTCACGGGCCGACTATGGCTACACCTTC. Its protein product is CALSRADYGYTF.